In its sample, the clone carrying this T cell receptor (beta chain) was seen a few times. This record belongs to a study of T cell repertoires in cytomegalovirus infection. TCRdb redid the calling of the reads with MiXCR, one entry per CDR3 protein. In the table there are 250,000 to 300,000 distinct CDR3 sequences, roughly 24% of which are singletons. This CDR3 is built from 15 residues. Germline V gives CDR1 SQVTM, CDR2 ANQGSEA. The V segment lost 0 bases and the J segment 2 bases; nucleotides outside the gene matches: 3. This receptor was identified in a human donor in good health (CMV status not recorded). Some clones in this sample may be carry-over from other donors' samples. The chain has TRBV29-1 and TRBJ2-7, with 11 positions matching TRBD2. The specimen sequenced was PBMCs. CDR3 amino acids: CSVEDALAGAYEQYF. In DNA, the CDR3 is TGCAGCGTTGAAGATGCACTAGCGGGGGCCTACGAGCAGTACTTC.